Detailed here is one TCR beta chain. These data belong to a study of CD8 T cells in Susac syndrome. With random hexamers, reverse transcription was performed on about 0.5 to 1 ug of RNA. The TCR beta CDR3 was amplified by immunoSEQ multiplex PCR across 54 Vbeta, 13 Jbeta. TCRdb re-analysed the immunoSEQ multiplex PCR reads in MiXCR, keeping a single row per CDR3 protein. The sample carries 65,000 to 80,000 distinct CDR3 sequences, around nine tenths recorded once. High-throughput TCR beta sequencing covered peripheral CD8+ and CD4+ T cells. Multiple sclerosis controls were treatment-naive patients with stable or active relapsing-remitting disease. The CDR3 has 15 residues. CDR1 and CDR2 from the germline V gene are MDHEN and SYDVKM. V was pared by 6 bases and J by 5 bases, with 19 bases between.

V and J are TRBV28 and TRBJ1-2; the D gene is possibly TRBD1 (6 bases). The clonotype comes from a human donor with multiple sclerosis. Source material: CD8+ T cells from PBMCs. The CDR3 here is CASRPWTDRRYGYTF. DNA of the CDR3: TGTGCCAGCAGACCTTGGACAGATCGGAGGTATGGCTACACCTTC.